The 24 T cell receptor beta chains presented below share a single source sample, sequenced in a study of T cells after yellow fever vaccination. TCRdb analysed the 5' RACE reads with MiXCR anew, one entry per CDR3 protein. The table has 200,000 or so distinct CDR3 sequences, 6.7% seen once. The sequenced sample was CD4+ T cells sorted from PBMCs, obtained on the day of the yellow fever booster vaccination. These receptors originate from a man aged 25 to 40 who received the YFV17D yellow fever vaccine.

The chain couples TRBV18 to TRBJ2-3; D gene unclear. Trimming removed 4 bases from V and 10 bases from J, with 12 bases in between. Per the germline V gene, CDR1 is KGHSH and CDR2 is LQKENI. This CDR3 is 12 amino acids long. The CDR3 DNA sequence: TGTGCCAGCTCACTCCCAGTAAAGGCGCAGTATTTT. It encodes CASSLPVKAQYF.

In this sample, this clonotype turned up many times. This chain connects TRBV5-1 to TRBJ2-5; 9 nucleotides align to TRBD2. The CDR3 totals 15 residues. V gave up 5 bases and J gave up 1 base; unmatched junction bases: 6. CDR1 and CDR2 (germline): SGHRS, YFSETQ. CDR3 region: CASSAAGGLQETQYF. CDR3 nucleotide sequence: TGCGCCAGCAGTGCAGCGGGAGGCCTCCAAGAGACCCAGTACTTC.

This clonotype has only a few counts. This chain joins TRBV30 and TRBJ2-7, with TRBD2 matching 7 bases. The CDR3 totals 15 residues. In germline, CDR1 is GTSNPN, CDR2 SVGIG (reference sequence). Losses at the gene ends were 3 bases for V and 9 bases for J; bases not matched to a gene: 17. The CDR3 bases are TGTGCCTGGAGCGTCGGCGGGACTAACCAGTTGGTGCAGTACTTC. It codes for CAWSVGGTNQLVQYF.

This clonotype has at least ten counts. The chain employs TRBV5-1 and TRBJ2-7; the match to TRBD1 covers 8 bases. The CDR3 sequence is 13 residues long. Germline CDR1 is SGHRS and CDR2 is YFSETQ. V gave up 4 bases and J gave up 4 bases; unmatched junction bases: 4. DNA of the CDR3: TGCGCCAGCAGCGAAAGGACAGGGTACGAGCAGTACTTC. Protein sequence: CASSERTGYEQYF.

This clonotype came up a few times. V and J are TRBV19 and TRBJ2-1; 8 bases line up with TRBD2. Trimming cost V 5 bases and J 9 bases; bases outside gene matches: 12. Germline CDR1 LNHDA, CDR2 SQIVND (reference sequence). The CDR3 is 15 residues long. The CDR3: CASSGPGRAYGEQFF. The CDR3 DNA reads TGTGCCAGTAGTGGGCCCGGGAGGGCGTATGGTGAGCAGTTCTTC. The whole variable domain, filled in from reference TRBV19 and TRBJ2-1, reads DGGITQSPKYLFRKEGQNVTLSCEQNLNHDAMYWYRQDPGQGLRLIYYSQIVNDFQKGDIAEGYSVSREKKESFPLTVTSAQKNPTAFYLCASSGPGRAYGEQFFGPGTRLTVL.

There are a few counts of this clonotype. V and J are TRBV30 and TRBJ2-1; D tentatively reads TRBD1 or TRBD2 (6 bases each). The CDR3 runs 16 residues. Germline CDR1 reads GTSNPN; CDR2 reads SVGIG (reference sequence). V was clipped by 2 bases and J by 9 bases, with 23 bases between them. CDR3 in DNA: TGTGCCTGGAGTACCTGGGACCAAGGGGGGATAGGTGAGCAGTTCTTC. Encoded protein: CAWSTWDQGGIGEQFF.

This clonotype was seen repeatedly, ten times or more. The gene calls are TRBV24-1 and TRBJ2-2, with 11 bases identical to TRBD1. Losses at the gene ends were 5 bases for V and 3 bases for J; bases not matched to a gene: 7. The CDR3 has 17 amino acids. Germline V gene sequence: CDR1 KGHDR, CDR2 SFDVKD. Written as DNA, the CDR3 is TGTGCCACCAGTGCTGCGGGACAGGGGGGACACACCGGGGAGCTGTTTTTT. Amino acids: CATSAAGQGGHTGELFF.

This clonotype showed up many times. V and J are TRBV7-2 and TRBJ2-1; possible D gene TRBD2, 5 bases. CDR3 length: 15 amino acids. The V end was cut by 2 bases, the J end by 2 bases, with 10 bases between. Germline V gene sequence: CDR1 SGHTA, CDR2 FQGNSA. CDR3 loop: CASSLRTAAYNEQFF. In nucleotides, the CDR3 is TGTGCCAGCAGCTTACGGACTGCGGCCTACAATGAGCAGTTCTTC. The entire variable domain, with the rest obtained from reference TRBV7-2 and TRBJ2-1, is as follows: GAGVSQSPSNKVTEKGKDVELRCDPISGHTALYWYRQSLGQGLEFLIYFQGNSAPDKSGLPSDRFSAERTGGSVSTLTIQRTQQEDSAVYLCASSLRTAAYNEQFFGPGTRLTVL.

This clonotype was counted ten times or more. The chain uses TRBV7-3 and TRBJ2-1, with TRBD2 matching over 11 bases. The germline gives CDR1 SGHTA, CDR2 FQGTGA. Losses at the gene ends were 5 bases for V and 1 base for J; bases not matched to a gene: 4. The CDR3 is made up of 16 amino acids. The CDR3 spells CASSPGLAVSYNEQFF. The CDR3 DNA sequence: TGTGCCAGCAGCCCGGGACTAGCGGTTTCCTACAATGAGCAGTTCTTC.

This clonotype was observed at least ten times. V usage is TRBV6-5 and J usage is TRBJ2-1; D call uncertain. V shed 2 bases and J shed 0 bases, with 11 bases lying between them. The germline V gene has CDR1 MNHEY and CDR2 SVGAGI. The CDR3 runs 16 residues. CDR3 amino acids: CASSYERLSSYNEQFF. CDR3 in DNA: TGTGCCAGCAGTTACGAGCGTTTGAGCTCCTACAATGAGCAGTTCTTC.

This clonotype was counted ten times or more. The genes are TRBV6-5 and TRBJ1-2; D is possibly TRBD1 (6 bases). The CDR3 has 16 amino acids. The V end was cut by 2 bases, the J end by 1 base, with 14 bases between. Germline V gene data show CDR1 as MNHEY and CDR2 as SVGAGI. The CDR3 here is CASSYARQAHNYGYTF. The CDR3 bases are TGTGCCAGCAGTTACGCCAGACAGGCGCATAACTATGGCTACACCTTC.

The gene calls are TRBV20-1 and TRBJ1-2, with D tentatively TRBD1 (5 bases). V was cut by 1 base and J by 2 bases, with 8 bases left in between. The CDR3 runs to 13 residues. Germline CDR1 reads DFQATT; CDR2 reads SNEGSKA (reference sequence). The CDR3, as DNA: TGCAGTGCTAGAGTACAGGCGAACTATGGCTACACCTTC. It translates to CSARVQANYGYTF.

In this sample, this clonotype turned up many times. V is TRBV7-3 and J is TRBJ2-1, with D tentatively TRBD2 (5 bases). V lost 1 base, J lost 7 bases, and 8 bases lay in between. The CDR3 has 13 residues. Germline V gives CDR1 SGHTA, CDR2 FQGTGA. Written as DNA, the CDR3 is TGTGCCAGCAGCTTAAATCCGGGGAATGAGCAGTTCTTC. This gives the protein CASSLNPGNEQFF. Full variable domain (outside the CDR3, taken from reference TRBV7-3 and TRBJ2-1): GAGVSQTPSNKVTEKGKYVELRCDPISGHTALYWYRQSLGQGPEFLIYFQGTGAADDSGLPNDRFFAVRPEGSVSTLKIQRTERGDSAVYLCASSLNPGNEQFFGPGTRLTVL.

This clonotype was recorded many times. The rearrangement links TRBV20-1 to TRBJ2-1; a possible D gene is TRBD2 (5 bases). Trimming left V 0 bases short and J 2 bases short, with 14 bases between. Germline loops: CDR1 DFQATT, CDR2 SNEGSKA (reference sequence). The length of the CDR3 is 16 residues. CDR3 in amino acids: CSARDGESGAYNEQFF. Here the CDR3 DNA reads TGCAGTGCTAGAGACGGCGAATCCGGGGCCTACAATGAGCAGTTCTTC.

The chain is built from TRBV20-1 and TRBJ2-5; 14 bases are a match to TRBD2. In germline, CDR1 is DFQATT, CDR2 SNEGSKA (reference sequence). The CDR3 spans 14 residues. J was trimmed by 5 bases and V by 6 bases; bases with no gene match: 5. CDR3 nucleotides: TGCAGTGCAAGGAGACTAGCGGGAGGGGAGACCCAGTACTTC. Translating gives CSARRLAGGETQYF.

The genes are TRBV9 and TRBJ1-4, with D tentatively TRBD1 (5 bases). The CDR3 is 15 residues long. The V gene's germline CDR1 is SGDLS and CDR2 YYNGEE. V was pared by 2 bases and J by 2 bases, with 10 bases between. The CDR3 DNA sequence: TGTGCCAGCAGCGTGTGGGGGTCGACTAATGAAAAACTGTTTTTT. Its protein product is CASSVWGSTNEKLFF.

This clonotype was counted ten times or more. The V call is TRBV11-2, the J call TRBJ1-2; D might be TRBD1 (5 bases). CDR3 length: 14 amino acids. The germline CDR1 and CDR2 sequences are SGHAT and FQNNGV. Trimming cost V 3 bases and J 6 bases, with 14 bases left between them. CDR3 sequence (DNA): TGTGCCAGCAGCTTCAGGGTACCTGAGGATGGCTACACCTTC. Translation: CASSFRVPEDGYTF.

This clonotype has more than one count but fewer than ten. The chain links TRBV10-1 to TRBJ2-5, with D perhaps TRBD2 (6 bases). V lost 0 bases, J lost 4 bases, and 6 bases lay in between. Germline V gene data show CDR1 as WNHNN and CDR2 as SYGVQD (reference sequence). CDR3 length equals 13 residues. The CDR3 reads CASSESGGETQYF. The DNA of the CDR3 is TGCGCCAGCAGTGAGTCGGGGGGAGAGACCCAGTACTTC.

The chain uses TRBV4-3 and TRBJ2-3; 13 bases are shared with TRBD2. Per germline, CDR1 LGHNA and CDR2 YSLEER. CDR3 length: 16 amino acids. V lost 2 bases to trimming and J lost 4 bases; unmatched junction nucleotides: 3. CDR3 loop: CASSQLGLAGADTQYF. The CDR3 DNA reads as TGCGCCAGCAGCCAACTAGGACTAGCGGGAGCAGATACGCAGTATTTT.

This clonotype was seen a few times. This rearrangement joins TRBV3-1 to TRBJ1-5; maybe TRBD1 (5 bases). Germline values: CDR1 LGHDT, CDR2 YNNKEL (reference sequence). The CDR3 is made up of 15 amino acids. V was shortened by 0 bases and J by 6 bases, with 12 bases between the two germline ends. The CDR3: CASSQDRTGGQPQHF. The CDR3 DNA sequence: TGTGCCAGCAGCCAAGATCGAACGGGGGGTCAGCCCCAGCATTTT.

This clonotype has ten or more counts. The chain couples TRBV20-1 to TRBJ2-7; D gene uncertain. Trimming cost V 1 base and J 5 bases, with 12 bases left between them. Per germline, CDR1 DFQATT and CDR2 SNEGSKA (reference sequence). CDR3 length: 13 residues. This CDR3 reads CSARVLVGNEQYF. For the CDR3, the DNA is TGCAGTGCTAGAGTTTTGGTAGGGAACGAGCAGTACTTC.

This clonotype was counted ten times or more. This chain uses TRBV3-1 with TRBJ1-1, with 10 bases identical to TRBD1. The CDR3 contains 17 residues. Germline CDR1 is LGHDT and CDR2 is YNNKEL (reference sequence). The V gene end was trimmed by 1 base and the J gene end by 3 bases; junction bases not matched to a gene: 8. CDR3 residues: CASSQGGQGLVYTEAFF. Written as DNA, the CDR3 is TGTGCCAGCAGCCAAGGGGGACAGGGGTTAGTATACACTGAAGCTTTCTTT.

A few counts support this clonotype. The V gene is TRBV28, the J gene TRBJ1-5; 10 bases line up with TRBD1. The CDR3 length is 16 residues. Germline V gene lookup returns CDR1 MDHEN and CDR2 SYDVKM. J was trimmed by 4 bases and V by 6 bases; bases with no gene match: 9. CDR3 region: CASRLGTGEINQPQHF. CDR3 in DNA: TGTGCCAGCAGGTTGGGGACAGGGGAGATAAATCAGCCCCAGCATTTT.

This clonotype appeared many times. V gene TRBV5-5 combines with J gene TRBJ1-1; D not certain. Trimming stripped 0 bases from V and 1 base from J, with 4 bases between. The CDR3 is 13 residues long. Germline CDR1 SGHKS, CDR2 YYEKEE (reference sequence). This CDR3 reads CASSLAQNTEAFF. The CDR3 DNA is TGTGCCAGCAGCTTGGCGCAGAACACTGAAGCTTTCTTT.